The 32 T cell receptor beta chains below were found in one sample sequenced in a study of cytomegalovirus exposure and HLA in healthy donors. It was with 60 Vbeta and 13 Jbeta primers that the PCR ran. Measured with immunoSEQ multiplex PCR; TCRdb has only the in-frame clones, and not every one. The sample holds about 110,000 clones, approximately 15% seen once. Sequencing used PBMCs. These receptors were obtained from a young woman in good health and CMV-seronegative.

This rearrangement joins TRBV27 to TRBJ2-7; 7 bases line up with TRBD1. V shed 6 bases, J shed 6 bases, and the junction held 2 bases outside the gene matches. The CDR3 runs 11 residues. CDR1 MNHEY and CDR2 SMNVEV come from the germline V gene (reference sequence). CDR3 sequence (DNA): TGTGCCAGCAGATGGACAGGCGAGCAGTACTTC. This sequence encodes CASRWTGEQYF.

This chain joins TRBV10-3 and TRBJ1-2; 7 bases are a match to TRBD1. CDR3 size: 14 residues. The V and J ends lost 2 bases and 4 bases, in that order; junction bases with no gene match: 4. CDR1 and CDR2 (germline): ENHRY, SYGVKD. The CDR3 nucleotides read TGTGCCATCAGTGAGGGAGGGACAGCCTATGGCTACACCTTC. Encoded protein: CAISEGGTAYGYTF.

The chain employs TRBV30 and TRBJ1-2; D unclear. Trimming pared 6 bases from V and 7 bases from J, leaving 15 bases between. The V gene's germline CDR1 is GTSNPN and CDR2 SVGIG (reference sequence). The CDR3 has 12 residues. The chain's CDR3 is CACVGGAGGYTF. In DNA, the CDR3 is TGTGCCTGTGTCGGCGGCGCCGGTGGCTACACCTTC.

There are a few counts of this clone. The chain carries TRBV2 and TRBJ2-2, with D hard to call. This CDR3 is 10 amino acids long. Trimming left V 8 bases short and J 7 bases short, with 5 bases between. In germline, CDR1 is SNHLY, CDR2 FYNNEI. The CDR3: CASFHGELFF. The CDR3 bases are TGTGCCAGCTTCCACGGGGAGCTGTTTTTT.

The chain has TRBV28 and TRBJ2-7; D might be TRBD1 (6 bases). CDR3 length: 13 amino acids. Looked up from germline, CDR1 is MDHEN and CDR2 is SYDVKM. Trimming took off 6 bases at V and 4 bases at J, with 13 bases between the two ends. This chain's CDR3 is CASRRGRGYEQYF. The CDR3 DNA reads TGTGCCAGCAGAAGGGGCAGGGGATACGAGCAGTACTTC.

This clone was detected only a few times. The chain carries TRBV4-1 and TRBJ1-6, with 12 bases matching TRBD1. Trimming at V came to 0 bases and at J to 6 bases, leaving 6 bases not matched to a gene. This CDR3 is 18 amino acids long. Germline V gene sequence: CDR1 MGHRA, CDR2 YSYEKL. The CDR3 region is CASSQDLRGQGANSPLHF. The CDR3 nucleotides read TGCGCCAGCAGCCAAGATCTAAGGGGACAGGGGGCTAATTCACCCCTCCACTTT.

In its sample, this clone was seen a few times. In DNA form, the CDR3 reads TGCGCCAGCAGTGAGCCAGGGGCTGGCTACACCTTC. It specifies CASSEPGAGYTF. This chain joins TRBV5-1 and TRBJ1-2; D may be TRBD1 (6 bases). V lost 5 bases to trimming and J lost 7 bases, with 12 bases between them. The CDR3 covers 12 residues. The germline V gene has CDR1 SGHRS and CDR2 YFSETQ.

The chain couples TRBV29-1 to TRBJ2-2, with 8 bases fitting TRBD1. The CDR3 covers 12 residues. The germline CDR1 and CDR2 sequences are SQVTM and ANQGSEA. Losses at the gene ends were 7 bases for V and 7 bases for J; bases not matched to a gene: 5. The CDR3 loop reads CSALQGVGELFF. The CDR3 bases are TGCAGCGCCCTACAGGGGGTCGGGGAGCTGTTTTTT.

Only a few counts were recorded for this clone. This chain links TRBV2 with TRBJ1-1; 7 bases are a match to TRBD1. The V segment lost 10 bases and the J segment 1 base; nucleotides outside the gene matches: 6. Germline values: CDR1 SNHLY, CDR2 FYNNEI. This CDR3 contains 13 residues. CDR3 region: CATYRGQNTEAFF. The CDR3 bases are TGTGCCACCTACAGGGGACAGAACACTGAAGCTTTCTTT.

This clone was detected a few times. The CDR3 coding sequence is TGTGCCAGCAGTGGGAACAGGGGTGGCACAGATACGCAGTATTTT. This sequence encodes CASSGNRGGTDTQYF. The gene calls are TRBV25-1 and TRBJ2-3; 7 bases match TRBD1. The CDR3 sequence is 15 residues long. In germline, CDR1 is MGHDK, CDR2 SYGVNS. Trimming removed 4 bases from V and 1 base from J; junction bases left unmatched: 5.

This chain joins TRBV30 and TRBJ1-3, with 7 nucleotides matching TRBD1. After removal of 3 bases from V and 4 bases from J, the junction contained 9 bases not matched to a gene. This CDR3 region has 15 residues. Germline V gene sequence: CDR1 GTSNPN, CDR2 SVGIG (reference sequence). CDR3 nucleotides: TGTGCCTGGAGCCGCGCGACAGGGAGCGGAAACACCATATATTTT. Its translation: CAWSRATGSGNTIYF.

The chain uses TRBV10-3 and TRBJ2-7, with TRBD2 matching over 11 bases. V was pared by 8 bases and J by 0 bases, with 0 bases of the junction left unmatched. CDR1 is ENHRY, CDR2 SYGVKD, per germline. This CDR3 has 13 residues. The CDR3 DNA is TGTGCCATCGGGACTAGCGGCTCCTACGAGCAGTACTTC. Its translation is CAIGTSGSYEQYF.

There are a few counts of this clone. The chain has TRBV28 and TRBJ1-1, with 7 bases aligning to TRBD1. V gave up 6 bases and J gave up 8 bases; unmatched junction bases: 9. There are 13 residues in the CDR3. The V gene's germline CDR1 is MDHEN and CDR2 SYDVKM. The CDR3 DNA is TGTGCCAGCAGCCGACAGGGTACCGCCGAAGCTTTCTTT. Its protein is CASSRQGTAEAFF.

There are a few counts of this clone. The chain combines TRBV28 with TRBJ1-3; TRBD1 might be the D (5 bases). This CDR3 spans 15 amino acids. CDR1 is MDHEN, CDR2 SYDVKM, per germline. The V and J ends lost 6 bases and 0 bases respectively, with 12 bases between them. CDR3 sequence: CASSMGTVSGNTIYF. As DNA, the CDR3 is TGTGCCAGCAGCATGGGGACTGTCTCTGGAAACACCATATATTTT.

Only a few counts were recorded for this clone. The gene calls are TRBV5-6 and TRBJ1-6, with unresolved D. Germline V gene data show CDR1 as SGHDT and CDR2 as YYEEEE. This CDR3 comprises 16 residues. Trimming removed 2 bases at V and 0 bases at J, with 9 bases between. The CDR3 bases are TGTGCCAGCAGCTTCGAGGCCCACTCCTATAATTCACCCCTCCACTTT. Residues: CASSFEAHSYNSPLHF.

This clone was found a few times. The chain has TRBV25-1 and TRBJ2-7; 8 positions match TRBD2. With V trimmed by 8 bases and J by 5 bases, 11 bases remained unmatched. This CDR3 spans 14 amino acids. Looked up from germline, CDR1 is MGHDK and CDR2 is SYGVNS. The CDR3 loop reads CASSYRAGAHEQYF. In DNA form, the CDR3 reads TGTGCCAGCTCCTACAGAGCGGGGGCTCACGAGCAGTACTTC.

This rearrangement joins TRBV12-2 to TRBJ1-5; the table gives TRBD1 as D, unverified against the DNA. TRBV12-2 is a pseudogene. This CDR3 is 17 amino acids long. CDR3 DNA sequence: TGTGCAAGTCGTTCCCAGGATCCCCCGATGGGCAATCAGCCCCAGCATTTT. Translating it yields CASRSQDPPMGNQPQHF.

This clone was observed a few times. The V call is TRBV7-7, the J call TRBJ2-5, with D uncertain. The V gene lost 2 bases and the J gene lost 4 bases, with 11 bases spanning the gap. This CDR3 contains 14 residues. CDR1 and CDR2 (germline): SSHAT, FNYEAQ (reference sequence). The CDR3 spells CASSLLSQVETQYF. The CDR3 region has the DNA TGTGCCAGCAGCTTATTGTCCCAGGTAGAGACCCAGTACTTC.

The chain is built from TRBV5-4 and TRBJ2-7, with 8 bases aligning to TRBD2. J gave up 6 bases and V 4 bases, and 9 bases lay outside the gene matches. The germline V gene encodes CDR1 SGHNT and CDR2 YYREEE (reference sequence). The CDR3 is 14 residues long. CDR3 DNA: TGTGCCAGCAGCGCGGGACTAGGGGTGGCCGAGCAGTACTTC. It is translated as CASSAGLGVAEQYF.

The chain is built from TRBV6-1 and TRBJ1-2; 7 nucleotides agree with TRBD1. There are 17 residues in the CDR3. The V and J ends lost 4 bases and 0 bases, in that order; junction bases with no gene match: 11. Germline assignment: CDR1 MNHNS and CDR2 SASEGT. This CDR3 is CASSALQGSISNYGYTF. The CDR3 nucleotides are TGTGCCAGCAGTGCCCTACAGGGGTCCATATCTAACTATGGCTACACCTTC.

The table lists this clone with a few counts. V gene TRBV27 combines with J gene TRBJ2-7; tentatively, D is TRBD2 (6 bases). This CDR3 is built from 15 residues. CDR1 is MNHEY, CDR2 SMNVEV, per germline (reference sequence). Trimming took off 0 bases at V and 4 bases at J, with 13 bases between the two ends. CDR3 nucleotides: TGTGCCAGCAGTTTATCGGGGGACTTGCTTTACGAGCAGTACTTC. Protein product: CASSLSGDLLYEQYF.

V gene TRBV27 combines with J gene TRBJ2-5; 11 bases line up with TRBD2. The CDR3 covers 16 residues. V was pared by 5 bases and J by 4 bases, with 9 bases of the junction left unmatched. Germline CDR1 reads MNHEY; CDR2 reads SMNVEV (reference sequence). CDR3 residues: CASSRRLAGRGETQYF. CDR3 DNA: TGTGCCAGCAGTCGACGACTAGCGGGGCGGGGAGAGACCCAGTACTTC.

J is TRBJ1-1 and V is TRBV19; 7 bases line up with TRBD1. Germline V lookup: CDR1 LNHDA, CDR2 SQIVND (reference sequence). CDR3 size: 14 residues. The ends lost 9 bases at V and 6 bases at J; junction bases unmatched: 13. CDR3 in DNA: TGTGCCAGCTCCCTGCTCAGACAGGGTCCTGAAGCTTTCTTT. Translating gives CASSLLRQGPEAFF.

The chain couples TRBV6-5 to TRBJ2-2, with D unresolved. In germline, CDR1 is MNHEY, CDR2 SVGAGI. This CDR3 spans 14 amino acids. V was trimmed by 2 bases and J by 1 base, leaving 5 bases between them. For the CDR3, the DNA is TGTGCCAGCAGTTACGTCGTGAACACCGGGGAGCTGTTTTTT. Translation gives CASSYVVNTGELFF.

This clone was counted between two and nine times. This chain joins TRBV5-7 and TRBJ2-1; tentative D call: TRBD1 (6 bases). TRBV5-7 is an open reading frame whose function is uncertain. Trimming stripped 0 bases from V and 0 bases from J, with 13 bases between. CDR3 length equals 17 residues. CDR3 coding DNA: TGTGCCAGCAGCTTGGGCAGGGGCGAAAGCTCCTACAATGAGCAGTTCTTC. This codes for CASSLGRGESSYNEQFF.

This clone has only a few counts. The chain recombines TRBV25-1 with TRBJ1-1, with 8 positions matching TRBD1. The CDR3 spans 15 residues. Germline V gene sequence: CDR1 MGHDK, CDR2 SYGVNS. V lost 3 bases to trimming and J lost 5 bases; unmatched junction nucleotides: 8. This CDR3 is CASSDRRGLGTEAFF. The CDR3 DNA reads TGTGCCAGCAGTGATCGCAGGGGGCTGGGTACTGAAGCTTTCTTT.

V is TRBV7-9 and J is TRBJ2-5; D is possibly TRBD1 (5 bases). Deletions cut 8 bases from V and 4 bases from J, with 14 bases between. Per the germline V gene, CDR1 is SEHNR and CDR2 is FQNEAQ (reference sequence). The CDR3 consists of 13 residues. CDR3 in amino acids: CASDPIQGETQYF. The CDR3 DNA follows: TGTGCCAGCGACCCAATTCAGGGAGAGACCCAGTACTTC.

A few counts support this clone. The chain links TRBV5-6 to TRBJ1-1; maybe TRBD1 (6 bases). V was clipped by 3 bases and J by 7 bases, with 10 bases between them. The CDR3 runs to 12 residues. Germline V gives CDR1 SGHDT, CDR2 YYEEEE. The CDR3 sequence: CASSWGQVEAFF. In DNA form, the CDR3 reads TGTGCCAGCAGCTGGGGGCAGGTTGAAGCTTTCTTT.

The chain is built from TRBV29-1 and TRBJ2-7, with 10 nucleotides matching TRBD2. CDR1 is SQVTM and CDR2 is ANQGSEA in the germline V gene. Unmatched junction bases numbered 8, after V lost 7 bases and J lost 2 bases. This CDR3 region has 14 residues. CDR3 residues: CSAEASGGAYEQYF. CDR3 in DNA: TGCAGCGCCGAGGCTAGCGGGGGCGCCTACGAGCAGTACTTC.

This chain connects TRBV2 to TRBJ2-7, with 10 bases aligning to TRBD1. The CDR3 covers 15 residues. The V gene's germline CDR1 is SNHLY and CDR2 FYNNEI. V lost 8 bases, J lost 5 bases, and 12 bases stayed unmatched. CDR3 DNA: TGTGCCAGCGGGTATGGGACAGGGGCATTCGACGAGCAGTACTTC. Amino acid sequence: CASGYGTGAFDEQYF.

The V call is TRBV4-1, the J call TRBJ2-7, with 7 positions matching TRBD1. There are 14 residues in the CDR3. Germline loops: CDR1 MGHRA, CDR2 YSYEKL. The V and J ends lost 3 bases and 3 bases, in that order; junction bases with no gene match: 5. The CDR3 DNA reads TGCGCCAGCAGCCACAGAACAGGGGACTACGAGCAGTACTTC. Protein: CASSHRTGDYEQYF.

This clone came up a few times. The chain carries TRBV25-1 and TRBJ1-2; 8 nucleotides agree with TRBD1. Germline loops: CDR1 MGHDK, CDR2 SYGVNS. This CDR3 contains 14 residues. The ends lost 4 bases at V and 4 bases at J; junction bases unmatched: 5. CDR3: CASSGDRGIYGYTF. The CDR3 DNA reads as TGTGCCAGCAGTGGAGACAGGGGCATCTATGGCTACACCTTC.